These T cell receptor beta chains were read from a single sample in a study of CD8+ T cells in alopecia areata. Profiling relied on immunoSEQ multiplex PCR, and the TCRdb table lists in-frame clones only, not all of them. The table has about 210,000 clones, more than 45% seen once. This material consisted of CD4+ T cells sorted from blood, taken at week 4, from a patient treated with tofacitinib. The receptors were gathered from a human donor with alopecia areata. CDR3s include the opening cysteine and the closing phenylalanine or tryptophan. The order of the fields is clone size, J gene, V gene, D gene, CDR3 protein, CDR3 DNA. D genes are given only for firm matches. Only some rows state a clone size, as once, few, many or a class for expanded clones.

- | TRBJ2-6 | TRBV5-1 | - | CASGSFSTAPDVLTF | TGCGCCAGCGGCTCATTTTCGACTGCGCCCGACGTCCTGACTTTC
- | TRBJ1-2 | TRBV30 | TRBD1 | CASQNTGGNGYTF | TGTGCCTCCCAGAATACAGGGGGTAATGGCTACACCTTC
- | TRBJ1-5 | TRBV6-6 | - | CASSYSDLFSNQPQHF | TGTGCCAGCAGTTACTCAGATTTGTTTAGCAATCAGCCCCAGCATTTT
- | TRBJ2-1 | TRBV29-1 | - | CSVLRRNEQFF | TGCAGCGTCCTGCGGCGAAATGAGCAGTTCTTC
many | TRBJ1-5 | TRBV6-1 | - | CASSEAHSNQPQHF | TGTGCCAGCAGTGAAGCACATAGCAATCAGCCCCAGCATTTT
- | TRBJ2-1 | TRBV29-1 | - | CSVLRQGHNEQFF | TGCAGCGTTTTGAGGCAGGGACACAATGAGCAGTTCTTC
- | TRBJ1-1 | TRBV30 | TRBD1 | CAWSGTGEAFF | TGTGCCTGGAGTGGGACAGGGGAGGCTTTCTTT
- | TRBJ1-5 | TRBV23-1 | - | CASSQSRGSTNDQPQHF | TGCGCCAGCAGTCAATCGAGAGGGTCCACAAACGATCAGCCCCAGCATTTT
- | TRBJ2-5 | TRBV6-5 | - | CASIRIRRYQETQYF | TGTGCCAGCATCCGAATACGTCGGTACCAAGAGACCCAGTACTTC
- | TRBJ1-2 | TRBV30 | - | CAWSVIPGDYGYTF | TGTGCCTGGAGTGTAATCCCTGGGGACTATGGCTACACCTTC